Listed below are T cell receptor beta chains from one sample, sequenced in a study of T cells in Graves' hyperthyroidism and ophthalmopathy. MiXCR, run by TCRdb on the multiplex PCR reads, gives a single entry per CDR3 protein. The table has around 340,000 distinct CDR3 sequences, approximately 15% seen once. The specimen sequenced was blood. These receptors originate from a woman aged 25 to 45 with Graves' hyperthyroidism. The CDR3 runs from the conserved cysteine through the conserved F or W. A D gene is named only where the DNA matches it firmly. Size values are once, few and many counts, or a class for expanded clones, and some rows have none.

abundance: many
d_gene: .
j_gene: TRBJ2-5
v_gene: TRBV12-3/TRBV12-4
CDR3aa: CASSFWGGREQETQYF
CDR3nt: TGTGCCAGCAGTTTTTGGGGGGGGCGGGAGCAAGAGACCCAGTACTTC

abundance: .
d_gene: .
j_gene: TRBJ1-3
v_gene: TRBV6-4
CDR3aa: CASSGTSGNTIYF
CDR3nt: TGTGCCAGCAGTGGGACGTCTGGAAACACCATATATTTT

abundance: .
d_gene: .
j_gene: TRBJ2-5
v_gene: TRBV9
CDR3aa: CASSVVGGETQYF
CDR3nt: TGTGCCAGCAGCGTAGTAGGAGGGGAGACCCAGTACTTC

abundance: many
d_gene: .
j_gene: TRBJ2-1
v_gene: TRBV7-2
CDR3aa: CASSSGRRINEQFF
CDR3nt: TGTGCCAGCAGCTCCGGTAGGAGAATCAATGAGCAGTTCTTC

abundance: many
d_gene: .
j_gene: TRBJ2-1
v_gene: TRBV28
CDR3aa: CASSLLDYYNEQFF
CDR3nt: TGTGCCAGCAGTCTTCTAGATTACTACAATGAGCAGTTCTTC

abundance: many
d_gene: .
j_gene: TRBJ1-5
v_gene: TRBV7-2
CDR3aa: CASSRDGYSNQPQHF
CDR3nt: TGTGCCAGCAGTCGGGACGGGTATAGCAATCAGCCCCAGCATTTT

abundance: many
d_gene: TRBD2
j_gene: TRBJ2-5
v_gene: TRBV7-2
CDR3aa: CASSFGAWEGRETQYF
CDR3nt: TGTGCCAGCAGCTTTGGGGCCTGGGAGGGGAGAGAGACCCAGTACTTC

abundance: many
d_gene: TRBD1
j_gene: TRBJ2-3
v_gene: TRBV2
CDR3aa: CASFADRGQGDTQYF
CDR3nt: TGTGCCAGCTTCGCCGACAGGGGGCAAGGAGATACGCAGTATTTT

abundance: .
d_gene: .
j_gene: TRBJ2-5
v_gene: TRBV5-1
CDR3aa: CASSLAGKPQETQYF
CDR3nt: TGCGCCAGCAGCTTGGCAGGAAAGCCTCAAGAGACCCAGTACTTC

abundance: .
d_gene: .
j_gene: TRBJ2-7
v_gene: TRBV4-3
CDR3aa: CASSLYGGEQYF
CDR3nt: TGCGCCAGCAGCCTGTATGGGGGCGAGCAGTACTTC

abundance: many
d_gene: TRBD1
j_gene: TRBJ1-5
v_gene: TRBV12-3/TRBV12-4
CDR3aa: CASSRGQGGQPQHF
CDR3nt: TGTGCCAGCAGCCGCGGACAGGGAGGTCAGCCCCAGCATTTT

abundance: .
d_gene: TRBD1
j_gene: TRBJ2-4
v_gene: TRBV6-1
CDR3aa: CASGTGETLAKNIQYF
CDR3nt: TGTGCCAGCGGGACAGGGGAGACCCTAGCCAAAAACATTCAGTACTTC

abundance: .
d_gene: TRBD1
j_gene: TRBJ1-5
v_gene: TRBV29-1
CDR3aa: CSVGDRGWGQPQHF
CDR3nt: TGCAGCGTGGGGGACAGGGGATGGGGACAGCCCCAGCATTTT

abundance: many
d_gene: .
j_gene: TRBJ1-1
v_gene: TRBV6-1
CDR3aa: CASRLPGSTEAFF
CDR3nt: TGTGCCAGCAGACTCCCGGGGAGCACTGAAGCTTTCTTT

abundance: few
d_gene: .
j_gene: TRBJ1-1
v_gene: TRBV28
CDR3aa: CLVLWTGEAFF
CDR3nt: TGTCTTGTGCTCTGGACTGGGGAAGCTTTCTTT

abundance: .
d_gene: TRBD1
j_gene: TRBJ2-3
v_gene: TRBV20-1
CDR3aa: CSAARTGFSDTQYF
CDR3nt: TGCAGTGCTGCGCGGACAGGTTTTTCAGATACGCAGTATTTT

abundance: many
d_gene: .
j_gene: TRBJ2-7
v_gene: TRBV29-1
CDR3aa: CSVESLDNYEQYF
CDR3nt: TGCAGCGTTGAGTCACTAGACAACTACGAGCAGTACTTC

abundance: .
d_gene: .
j_gene: TRBJ2-7
v_gene: TRBV10-1
CDR3aa: CASKSRALDEQYF
CDR3nt: TGCGCCAGCAAATCCAGGGCCCTTGATGAGCAGTACTTC

abundance: .
d_gene: .
j_gene: TRBJ1-1
v_gene: TRBV12-3/TRBV12-4
CDR3aa: CASTSRGAEAFF
CDR3nt: TGTGCCAGCACCTCCAGGGGCGCTGAAGCTTTCTTT

abundance: .
d_gene: .
j_gene: TRBJ2-7
v_gene: TRBV15
CDR3aa: CATSRASGYEQYF
CDR3nt: TGTGCCACCAGCAGGGCTTCGGGGTACGAGCAGTACTTC

abundance: .
d_gene: .
j_gene: TRBJ2-1
v_gene: TRBV7-2
CDR3aa: CASSAGNSYNEQFF
CDR3nt: TGTGCCAGCAGTGCGGGGAACTCCTACAATGAGCAGTTCTTC

abundance: few
d_gene: TRBD2
j_gene: TRBJ2-1
v_gene: TRBV19
CDR3aa: CASSILPGLAGGYNEQFF
CDR3nt: TGTGCCAGTAGTATCCTCCCGGGACTAGCGGGAGGTTACAATGAGCAGTTCTTC

abundance: .
d_gene: TRBD2
j_gene: TRBJ2-2
v_gene: TRBV7-3
CDR3aa: CASSLYIGGLAENTGELFF
CDR3nt: TGTGCCAGCAGCTTATATATCGGGGGACTAGCGGAGAACACCGGGGAGCTGTTTTTT

abundance: .
d_gene: TRBD1
j_gene: TRBJ2-4
v_gene: TRBV27
CDR3aa: CASSPTGLNIQYF
CDR3nt: TGTGCCAGCAGTCCGACAGGGTTAAACATTCAGTACTTC

abundance: .
d_gene: .
j_gene: TRBJ2-5
v_gene: TRBV11-2
CDR3aa: CASSLDRIRETQYF
CDR3nt: TGTGCCAGCAGCCTAGACAGAATCAGAGAGACCCAGTACTTC

abundance: many
d_gene: TRBD1
j_gene: TRBJ2-7
v_gene: TRBV7-9
CDR3aa: CASGELGQAAYEQYF
CDR3nt: TGTGCCAGCGGAGAGCTGGGACAGGCCGCCTACGAGCAGTACTTC

abundance: many
d_gene: TRBD2
j_gene: TRBJ2-5
v_gene: TRBV15
CDR3aa: CATSSLAGGLQTQYF
CDR3nt: TGTGCCACCAGCAGTCTAGCGGGAGGGCTACAGACCCAGTACTTC

abundance: .
d_gene: .
j_gene: TRBJ2-3
v_gene: TRBV30
CDR3aa: CAWSANIVTGFTDTQYF
CDR3nt: TGTGCCTGGAGTGCAAATATCGTGACAGGATTCACAGATACGCAGTATTTT

abundance: few
d_gene: .
j_gene: TRBJ1-5
v_gene: TRBV19
CDR3aa: CASSTTGTAEPQHF
CDR3nt: TGTGCCAGTAGTACCACAGGGACCGCGGAGCCCCAGCATTTT

abundance: .
d_gene: TRBD1
j_gene: TRBJ2-3
v_gene: TRBV5-1
CDR3aa: CASSSTGGVDTQYF
CDR3nt: TGCGCCAGCAGCTCAACAGGGGGCGTAGATACGCAGTATTTT

abundance: few
d_gene: .
j_gene: TRBJ2-2
v_gene: TRBV7-8
CDR3aa: CASSLFTVGLFF
CDR3nt: TGTGCCAGCAGCTTATTTACAGTGGGGCTGTTTTTT

abundance: .
d_gene: .
j_gene: TRBJ2-5
v_gene: TRBV9
CDR3aa: CASSANPGETQYF
CDR3nt: TGTGCCAGCAGCGCAAATCCGGGGGAGACCCAGTACTTC

abundance: few
d_gene: .
j_gene: TRBJ2-4
v_gene: TRBV7-8
CDR3aa: CASSAYRDERLRAKNIQYF
CDR3nt: TGTGCCAGCAGCGCCTACAGGGATGAGCGCCTTAGAGCCAAAAACATTCAGTACTTC

abundance: .
d_gene: .
j_gene: TRBJ2-6
v_gene: TRBV27
CDR3aa: CASKERGTGANVLTF
CDR3nt: TGTGCCAGCAAAGAAAGGGGAACCGGGGCCAACGTCCTGACTTTC

abundance: few
d_gene: .
j_gene: TRBJ2-3
v_gene: TRBV7-6
CDR3aa: CASSPVAKSTDTQYF
CDR3nt: TGTGCCAGCAGCCCAGTGGCCAAAAGCACAGATACGCAGTATTTT